These 26 T cell receptor beta chains were all obtained from the same sample, sequenced in a study of OX40 agonist ivuxolimab in advanced cancers. Only in-frame clones appear in the TCRdb table, and some are missing; sequencing was by immunoSEQ multiplex PCR. The sample lists tens of thousands of clones; around 88% were seen once. This specimen consisted of CD4+ or CD8+ T cells sorted from blood, obtained in a trial of the OX40 agonist ivuxolimab. The receptor source for this set is an adult with an advanced solid tumor such as melanoma, head and neck, liver or kidney cancer.

The V call is TRBV2, the J call TRBJ2-1, with a tentative D call TRBD2 (6 bases). Trimming removed 2 bases at V and 6 bases at J, with 11 bases between. The CDR3 loop spans 14 amino acids. From germline, CDR1 is SNHLY and CDR2 FYNNEI. CDR3 loop: CASSESGVGNEQFF. The DNA of the CDR3 is TGTGCCAGCAGTGAATCGGGGGTGGGCAATGAGCAGTTCTTC.

This chain links TRBV7-2 with TRBJ1-2; TRBD1 aligns across 8 bases. The CDR3 has 15 amino acids. Germline lookup yields CDR1 SGHTA and CDR2 FQGNSA. V lost 6 bases and J lost 0; bases outside the gene matches: 6. The CDR3 nucleotides are TGTGCCAGCAGTTATCCACAGGGGGCTAACTATGGCTACACCTTC. It translates to CASSYPQGANYGYTF. Complete variable domain (other parts from reference TRBV7-2 and TRBJ1-2): GAGVSQSPSNKVTEKGKDVELRCDPISGHTALYWYRQSLGQGLEFLIYFQGNSAPDKSGLPSDRFSAERTGGSVSTLTIQRTQQEDSAVYLCASSYPQGANYGYTFGSGTRLTVV.

The chain carries TRBV9 and TRBJ2-7; no firm D call. The ends were cut back, 0 bases at V and 6 bases at J, with 13 bases in the middle. The germline V gene has CDR1 SGDLS and CDR2 YYNGEE. The CDR3 totals 14 residues. CDR3 DNA sequence: TGTGCCAGCAGCGTAGGTCAGCCCCGTAGCGAGCAGTACTTC. Amino acid sequence: CASSVGQPRSEQYF.

The chain employs TRBV7-3 and TRBJ2-7; D call uncertain. Trimming stripped 5 bases from V and 4 bases from J, with 12 bases between. The V gene's germline CDR1 is SGHTA and CDR2 FQGTGA. This CDR3 has 13 amino acids. The CDR3 loop is CASSRGSEYEQYF. The CDR3 coding sequence is TGTGCCAGCAGCCGCGGATCCGAATACGAGCAGTACTTC.

The gene calls are TRBV27 and TRBJ2-3; D might be TRBD1 or TRBD2, each matching 7 bases. This CDR3 comprises 13 residues. V lost 6 bases and J lost 7, with 14 bases in between. Per germline, CDR1 MNHEY and CDR2 SMNVEV (reference sequence). The CDR3 spells CASRAGGGYTQYF. The CDR3 nucleotides read TGTGCCAGCAGGGCAGGGGGGGGATATACGCAGTATTTT.

This clone occurred once. The genes are TRBV5-1 and TRBJ2-1; unclear D gene. V was cut by 4 bases and J by 2 bases, with 19 bases left in between. CDR1 and CDR2 (germline): SGHRS, YFSETQ. The CDR3 runs 17 residues. The CDR3: CASSPTTGRTPYNEQFF. The CDR3 DNA reads TGCGCCAGCAGCCCCACCACCGGCAGGACCCCCTACAATGAGCAGTTCTTC.

CDR3 coding DNA: TGTGCCAGCAGCTTAGTCCCAGGGCTAATTTCACCCCTCCACTTT. It translates to CASSLVPGLISPLHF. The genes are TRBV7-2 and TRBJ1-6; tentative D call: TRBD1 (5 bases). V was shortened by 1 base and J by 9 bases, with 13 bases between the two germline ends. Germline V gene data show CDR1 as SGHTA and CDR2 as FQGNSA. The CDR3 spans 15 residues.

The chain has TRBV7-7 and TRBJ1-4, with D uncertain. V was cut by 5 bases and J by 7 bases, with 11 bases left in between. CDR1 SSHAT and CDR2 FNYEAQ come from the germline V gene (reference sequence). CDR3 length equals 13 residues. Written as DNA, the CDR3 is TGTGCCAGCAGCATGACAACCGGTGAAAAACTGTTTTTT. This encodes CASSMTTGEKLFF.

This clone has a handful of counts. The V gene is TRBV9, the J gene TRBJ1-1; 7 nucleotides align to TRBD1. This CDR3 region has 14 residues. Germline lookup yields CDR1 SGDLS and CDR2 YYNGEE. J lost 14 bases, V lost 1 base, and 14 bases had no gene match. CDR3 coding DNA: TGTGCCAGCAGCGTACAGGGACAGCCCTTCCGGAGGTTCTTT. Residues: CASSVQGQPFRRFF.

The chain carries TRBV5-5 and TRBJ2-3; 7 bases map to TRBD2. CDR1 is SGHKS and CDR2 is YYEKEE in the germline V gene (reference sequence). V lost 4 bases, J lost 6 bases, and 11 bases stayed unmatched. The CDR3 extends over 15 amino acids. As DNA, the CDR3 is TGTGCCAGCAGCATTGGAGAGCTGCGGGAGGATACGCAGTATTTT. Translating it yields CASSIGELREDTQYF.

The genes are TRBV7-8 and TRBJ1-1; D is possibly TRBD1 (6 bases). Trimming cost V 1 base and J 6 bases, with 9 bases left between them. Per germline, CDR1 SGHVS and CDR2 FQNEAQ. The CDR3 runs 13 residues. CDR3 protein: CASSLDRAAEAFF. The CDR3 coding sequence is TGTGCCAGCAGCTTAGACAGGGCAGCTGAAGCTTTCTTT.

This clone was counted a single time. The rearrangement links TRBV28 to TRBJ2-2, with unresolved D. V gave up 5 bases and J gave up 2 bases, with 15 bases separating them. Per germline, CDR1 MDHEN and CDR2 SYDVKM. The CDR3 totals 16 residues. The CDR3 sequence is CASSPGWPLNTGELFF. For the CDR3, the DNA is TGTGCCAGCAGTCCTGGATGGCCCTTAAACACCGGGGAGCTGTTTTTT.

CDR3 loop: CASSPLGGNYEQYF. CDR3 DNA sequence: TGTGCCAGCAGCCCTTTAGGCGGAAACTACGAGCAGTACTTC. The chain is built from TRBV14 and TRBJ2-7, with no clear D. Germline-derived CDR1 and CDR2 are SGHDN and FVKESK. Trimming pared 4 bases from V and 3 bases from J, leaving 13 bases between. The CDR3 contains 14 residues.

V is TRBV6-5 and J is TRBJ2-3, with D unclear. Germline assignment: CDR1 MNHEY and CDR2 SVGAGI. The CDR3 is 15 amino acids. V shed 3 bases and J shed 0 bases, with 10 bases lying between them. CDR3 residues: CASSYSLTSTDTQYF. CDR3 in DNA: TGTGCCAGCAGTTATTCCTTGACGAGCACAGATACGCAGTATTTT.

The chain recombines TRBV7-9 with TRBJ2-7; no clear D. V was shortened by 1 base and J by 6 bases, with 10 bases between the two germline ends. Per the germline V gene, CDR1 is SEHNR and CDR2 is FQNEAQ (reference sequence). The CDR3 is 13 amino acids. The CDR3, as DNA: TGTGCCAGCAGCTTAGACGAAATAGGCGAGCAGTACTTC. Protein product: CASSLDEIGEQYF.

The chain links TRBV5-6 to TRBJ1-4, with D possibly TRBD1 on 5 matching bases. Trimming cost V 1 base and J 4 bases, with 11 bases left between them. Germline-derived CDR1 and CDR2 are SGHDT and YYEEEE. The CDR3 runs to 15 residues. CDR3 residues: CASSLSWGINEKLFF. In nucleotides, the CDR3 is TGTGCCAGCAGCTTGTCGTGGGGGATTAATGAAAAACTGTTTTTT.

The chain is built from TRBV9 and TRBJ1-1, with no clear D. Looked up from germline, CDR1 is SGDLS and CDR2 is YYNGEE. V was cut by 2 bases and J by 1 base, with 6 bases left in between. CDR3 length equals 13 residues. CDR3 DNA: TGTGCCAGCAGCGTTATAGCGAACACTGAAGCTTTCTTT. Translation gives CASSVIANTEAFF. Together with reference TRBV9 and TRBJ1-1, the CDR3 gives the full variable domain: DSGVTQTPKHLITATGQRVTLRCSPRSGDLSVYWYQQSLDQGLQFLIQYYNGEERAKGNILERFSAQQFPDLHSELNLSSLELGDSALYFCASSVIANTEAFFGQGTRLTVV.

The V call is TRBV30, the J call TRBJ1-1, with a weak D call TRBD1 (6 bases). This CDR3 contains 15 residues. V lost 2 bases, J lost 10 bases, and 23 bases lay in between. CDR1 GTSNPN and CDR2 SVGIG come from the germline V gene (reference sequence). CDR3 sequence (DNA): TGTGCCTGGAGTCTCCCGGGACACTCCACGACGGGAGCTTTCTTT. It translates to CAWSLPGHSTTGAFF.

V and J are TRBV7-9 and TRBJ1-1; D unresolved. V was clipped by 1 base and J by 0 bases, with 6 bases between them. This CDR3 has 14 amino acids. Per the germline V gene, CDR1 is SEHNR and CDR2 is FQNEAQ (reference sequence). CDR3: CASSLDYMNTEAFF. The DNA for the CDR3 is TGTGCCAGCAGCTTAGACTACATGAACACTGAAGCTTTCTTT.

The chain employs TRBV6-6 and TRBJ1-6; D not resolved. The germline V and J ends were trimmed by 0 bases and 8 bases, with 8 bases remaining between them. CDR1 is MNHNY, CDR2 SVGAGI, per germline (reference sequence). The CDR3 runs to 14 residues. The CDR3 DNA follows: TGTGCCAGCAGTTACTCGATATGGGATTCACCCCTCCACTTT. This encodes CASSYSIWDSPLHF.

This clone was detected only a few times. This chain links TRBV30 with TRBJ1-1; D not certain. CDR3 length equals 11 residues. The V and J ends lost 3 bases and 1 base respectively, with 3 bases between them. The germline gives CDR1 GTSNPN, CDR2 SVGIG (reference sequence). DNA for the CDR3: TGTGCCTGGAGGGCGAACACTGAAGCTTTCTTT. Encoded protein: CAWRANTEAFF.

J is TRBJ1-4 and V is TRBV7-2; D may be TRBD1 (5 bases). V lost 6 bases and J 7 bases, leaving 15 bases between the germline ends. CDR3 length equals 14 residues. Germline V lookup: CDR1 SGHTA, CDR2 FQGNSA. CDR3 DNA sequence: TGTGCCAGCAGTCCCGGATGGGGCGGTGAAAAACTGTTTTTT. Translation: CASSPGWGGEKLFF.

This chain joins TRBV5-6 and TRBJ1-6; D remains ambiguous. Germline-derived CDR1 and CDR2 are SGHDT and YYEEEE. The CDR3 has 14 amino acids. V dropped 1 base and J dropped 4 bases, with 6 bases sitting between them. CDR3 region: CASSLSLYNSPLHF. The CDR3 DNA reads as TGTGCCAGCAGCTTGAGTCTTTATAATTCACCCCTCCACTTT.

This rearrangement joins TRBV2 to TRBJ1-5; D unresolved. There are 13 residues in the CDR3. Trimming took 4 bases from V and 6 from J, leaving 10 bases between them. Germline CDR1 is SNHLY and CDR2 is FYNNEI. The CDR3 here is CASSAPSRQPQHF. The CDR3 DNA sequence: TGTGCCAGCAGTGCCCCGAGTCGTCAGCCCCAGCATTTT.

The chain has TRBV7-9 and TRBJ2-7; 9 bases line up with TRBD1. The trim removed 5 bases at V and 3 bases at J, leaving 11 bases unmatched. This CDR3 has 16 residues. CDR1 is SEHNR, CDR2 FQNEAQ, per germline (reference sequence). This chain's CDR3 is CASSPRPGQGNYEQYF. The CDR3 bases are TGTGCCAGCAGCCCACGACCTGGACAGGGGAACTACGAGCAGTACTTC.

This clone has more than one count but fewer than ten. V usage is TRBV30 and J usage is TRBJ2-7; D gene ambiguous. Germline loops: CDR1 GTSNPN, CDR2 SVGIG (reference sequence). The V gene lost 0 bases and the J gene lost 4 bases, with 7 bases spanning the gap. This CDR3 is 12 amino acids long. DNA of the CDR3: TGTGCCTGGAGTGTACAAGGGTACGAGCAGTACTTC. This gives the protein CAWSVQGYEQYF.